Below, 11 T cell receptor beta chains from the same sample are listed, as sequenced in a study of CD8 T cells in ankylosing spondylitis. TCRdb re-called the 5' RACE reads through MiXCR, storing one row per CDR3 protein. The sample holds about 90,000 distinct CDR3 sequences, around 26% seen once. The sequenced sample consisted of blood, either unsorted or a sorted T cell fraction (not recorded which). These TCRs come from a male donor with ankylosing spondylitis or in good health (not recorded which).

The chain joins TRBV18 to TRBJ1-3, with 7 bases matching TRBD1. The length of the CDR3 is 17 residues. CDR1 and CDR2 from the germline V gene are KGHSH and LQKENI. The junction had 8 bases not matched to a gene; V was cut back by 3 bases and J by 0 bases. This chain's CDR3 is CASSPWQGGASGNTIYF. The CDR3 bases are TGTGCCAGCTCACCGTGGCAGGGGGGAGCCTCTGGAAACACCATATATTTT.

This clonotype was picked up a small number of times. This chain uses TRBV4-1 with TRBJ2-7; 9 bases map to TRBD1. The V and J ends lost 6 bases and 5 bases, in that order; junction bases with no gene match: 17. This CDR3 region has 17 residues. The germline CDR1 and CDR2 sequences are MGHRA and YSYEKL. The CDR3 DNA follows: TGCGCCAGCAGACTCGAGATACGGACAGGGGACCTCCACGAGCAGTACTTC. This codes for CASRLEIRTGDLHEQYF.

This clonotype occurred a few times. The V and J genes are TRBV6-5 and TRBJ2-7; D ambiguous. CDR3 length: 15 residues. The ends were cut back, 1 base at V and 0 bases at J, with 10 bases in the middle. Germline CDR1 reads MNHEY; CDR2 reads SVGAGI. CDR3 DNA sequence: TGTGCCAGCAGTTACTTCCACCGCTTCTCCTACGAGCAGTACTTC. Translated: CASSYFHRFSYEQYF.

In its sample, this clonotype was seen a few times. CDR3 in DNA: TGTGCCAGCAGGGGACAGGGTTTGAATTCACCCCTCCACTTT. Protein: CASRGQGLNSPLHF. The chain carries TRBV12-3 or TRBV12-4 and TRBJ1-6; 9 nucleotides line up with TRBD1. The CDR3 contains 14 residues. V lost 6 bases, J lost 7 bases, and 4 bases stayed unmatched.

CDR3 in amino acids: CASSHGDSTEAFF. The CDR3 DNA sequence: TGCGCCAGCAGCCACGGGGATTCCACGGAAGCTTTCTTT. The chain recombines TRBV5-1 with TRBJ1-1, with D unclear. CDR1 and CDR2 from the germline V gene are SGHRS and YFSETQ. The CDR3 runs to 13 residues. The V gene lost 4 bases and the J gene lost 8 bases, with 15 bases spanning the gap.

This clonotype showed up just once. The rearrangement joins TRBV11-1 to TRBJ1-5; 8 bases map to TRBD1. CDR1 SGHAT and CDR2 FQDESV come from the germline V gene (reference sequence). Trimming cost V 5 bases and J 0 bases; bases outside gene matches: 12. The CDR3 is 18 residues long. In DNA, the CDR3 is TGTGCCAGCAGCCGAGACAGGGGTTGGGGTTATAGCAATCAGCCCCAGCATTTT. This codes for CASSRDRGWGYSNQPQHF.

This clonotype was counted only a few times. The chain employs TRBV7-9 and TRBJ2-3, with 8 bases identical to TRBD2. The CDR3 is 15 residues long. Trimming removed 6 bases from V and 0 bases from J; junction bases left unmatched: 5. Per the germline V gene, CDR1 is SEHNR and CDR2 is FQNEAQ (reference sequence). CDR3 DNA: TGTGCCAGCAGGAACCGGGGGGGAAGCACAGATACGCAGTATTTT. This translates into CASRNRGGSTDTQYF.

This clonotype has at least ten counts. The chain couples TRBV20-1 to TRBJ2-7; D is undetermined. The CDR3 covers 13 residues. Germline CDR1 DFQATT, CDR2 SNEGSKA (reference sequence). V shed 0 bases and J shed 3 bases, with 9 bases lying between them. The CDR3 coding sequence is TGCAGTGCTAGAGATCAAGGCAGCTACGAGCAGTACGTC. It specifies CSARDQGSYEQYV.

This CDR3 is CASSFLGGGTEAFF. DNA for the CDR3: TGTGCCAGCAGTTTTTTGGGCGGAGGGACTGAAGCTTTCTTT. The chain uses TRBV28 and TRBJ1-1, with D hard to call. Germline CDR1 is MDHEN and CDR2 is SYDVKM. The CDR3 sequence is 14 residues long. The germline V and J ends were trimmed by 3 bases and 5 bases, with 13 bases remaining between them.

This chain connects TRBV12-3 or TRBV12-4 to TRBJ1-2; maybe TRBD1 (6 bases). The CDR3 has 13 residues. Trimming shortened V by 9 bases and J by 4 bases, and 15 bases separated the two germline ends. CDR3 amino acids: CASTNRDFYGYTF. The CDR3 DNA sequence: TGTGCCAGTACGAACAGGGATTTCTATGGCTACACCTTC.

The V call is TRBV5-8, the J call TRBJ2-5; D remains ambiguous. The CDR3 is made up of 12 amino acids. CDR1 and CDR2 (germline): SGHTS, YDEGEE. V was pared by 2 bases and J by 6 bases, with 8 bases between. CDR3 coding DNA: TGTGCCAGCAGCTTCCGTGTTAAGACCCAGTACTTC. Amino acid sequence: CASSFRVKTQYF.